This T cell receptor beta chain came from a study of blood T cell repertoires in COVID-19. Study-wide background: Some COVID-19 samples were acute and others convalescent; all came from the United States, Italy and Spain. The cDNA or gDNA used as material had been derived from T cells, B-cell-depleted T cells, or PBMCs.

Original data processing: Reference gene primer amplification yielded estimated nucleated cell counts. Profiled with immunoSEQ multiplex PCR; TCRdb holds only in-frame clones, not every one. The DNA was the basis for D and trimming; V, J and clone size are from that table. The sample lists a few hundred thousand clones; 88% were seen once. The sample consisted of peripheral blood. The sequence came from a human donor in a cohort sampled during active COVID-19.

The CDR3 bases are TGTGCCAGCAGCTTCGGGACAGGGACCTACGAGCAGTACTTC. Amino acid sequence: CASSFGTGTYEQYF. The chain has TRBV11-1 and TRBJ2-7; 9 bases are a match to TRBD1. The germline V gene has CDR1 SGHAT and CDR2 FQDESV (reference sequence). The ends lost 3 bases at V and 2 bases at J; junction bases unmatched: 2. This CDR3 comprises 14 residues.